Listed below are T cell receptor beta chains from one sample, sequenced in a study of blood T cell repertoires in COVID-19. The table came from immunoSEQ multiplex PCR; TCRdb's copy has only in-frame clones and leaves some out. The repertoire has about 130,000 clones, about 80% of them found once; the top ten carry approximately 3.9%. Sequenced: peripheral blood. The receptor set was obtained from a woman between 50 and 59 years old with acute or convalescent COVID-19. Each CDR3 is given without its conserved first and last residue.

J,V,length,CDR3
TRBJ2-3,TRBV6-4,14,ASSRSAGGSTDTQY
TRBJ2-5,TRBV12-3/TRBV12-4,11,ASNPGGQETQY
TRBJ1-1,TRBV5-8,14,ASSGLRQRGVTEAF
TRBJ1-1,TRBV19,13,ASSKNPRGNTEAF
TRBJ2-2,TRBV10-2,16,ASSGLAGANGRSGELF
TRBJ2-7,TRBV28,15,ASSPSGLAGGPREQY
TRBJ2-7,TRBV28,13,ASSRPGQGVHEQY
TRBJ1-2,TRBV20-1,11,SASLGFGGGYT
TRBJ2-3,TRBV9,13,ASSVAAGLTDTQY
TRBJ1-1,TRBV29-1,10,SVEDSYTEAF
TRBJ2-1,TRBV29-1,13,SVLPGLAGHNEQF
TRBJ1-1,TRBV6-5,14,ASSLHPTGVNTEAF
TRBJ1-1,TRBV14,13,ASSHDRGPLTEAF
TRBJ1-3,TRBV5-1,12,ASSLGAGGNTIY
TRBJ1-1,TRBV20-1,12,SASPGQGRGEAF
TRBJ1-2,TRBV30,12,ACSRDRRYYGYT
TRBJ2-2,TRBV19,16,ASSARTSGGAGTGELF
TRBJ1-2,TRBV14,11,ASSPDRNYGYT
TRBJ1-2,TRBV27,12,ASRRQGLDYGYT
TRBJ1-4,TRBV6-5,12,ASSSQGNSGKLF
TRBJ1-4,TRBV5-8,13,ASGDRVWANEKLF
TRBJ1-2,TRBV20-1,13,SASHYVNGNYGYT
TRBJ2-1,TRBV24-1,12,ATSDGLADNEQF
TRBJ1-2,TRBV5-8,11,ASASQGSYGYT
TRBJ2-1,TRBV21-1,16,ASSKKCSPPGQGSEQF
TRBJ1-2,TRBV19,11,ATLGKGITGYT
TRBJ2-5,TRBV5-1,13,ASSLQTGGEETQY
TRBJ2-5,TRBV5-1,13,ASSRGLAGQETQY
TRBJ1-4,TRBV2,10,ASSEGYEKLF
TRBJ2-3,TRBV5-1,14,ASSFLTTAFADTQY